Only a few counts were recorded for the clone carrying this T cell receptor (beta chain). TCRdb itself ran the RT-PCR reads through MiXCR, one entry per CDR3 protein. The sample shows some 150,000 distinct CDR3 sequences, approximately 12% of them seen only once. The ends lost 4 bases at V and 3 bases at J; junction bases unmatched: 8. Germline V gene lookup returns CDR1 LGHNA and CDR2 YSLEER. The CDR3 is 16 amino acids. The record originates from a study of response to subunit inactivated influenza vaccine. These data are also associated with another study on T cells expressing NK-cell markers. Per that study: Production of TCR beta cDNA relied on 5'RACE template switching with UMIs. Obtained from sorted CD3+CD56+NKG2C+, CD3+CD56+NKG2C- and CD3+CD56-NKG2C+ T cells were the TCR beta repertoires. Four of the donors also had these clonotypes leading their CD3+CD56-NKG2C+ fraction. HCMV specificity of the expanded NKG2C+ T cell clones stayed unclear.

The clonotype comes from a man aged 45-60 years who received an inactivated influenza vaccine. The sequenced sample was CD8+ T cells sorted from PBMCs, obtained 11 to 12 days after vaccination. The V call is TRBV4-3, the J call TRBJ2-1; 8 nucleotides match TRBD1. Here the CDR3 DNA reads TGCGCCAGCAGCCCGGCGGGGACAGGCGTCTACAATGAGCAGTTCTTC. Translating gives CASSPAGTGVYNEQFF.